The T cell receptor beta chain described here comes from a study of T cell repertoires in cytomegalovirus infection. Overall study results and limits: Cumulative public TCR beta family frequency identified carriers of CMV plus the relevant HLA. The ex vivo response was dominated by HLA-C-restricted CMV-specific TCR beta clonotypes.

TCRdb processed the reads anew with MiXCR; each CDR3 protein has one entry. Among around 300,000 distinct CDR3 sequences, less than 25% were seen once, and the ten largest hold roughly a fifth. This clonotype showed up just a few times. Its antigen is currently unknown. V lost 6 bases to trimming and J lost 4 bases, with 21 bases between them. CDR3 size: 16 residues. The rearrangement uses TRBV12-3 or TRBV12-4 and TRBJ2-5; D may be TRBD2 (7 bases). The source material was cultured PBMCs, sampled from culture after CMV antigen stimulation. The sequence was collected from a human donor in good health (CMV status not recorded). Some clones in this sample may be carry-over from other donors' samples. The CDR3 DNA sequence: TGTGCCAGCAGCCGACCACAGGGAGGGGGTATAGAGACCCAGTACTTC. Its translation is CASSRPQGGGIETQYF.